This T cell receptor beta chain stems from a study of cytomegalovirus exposure and HLA in healthy donors. Across the study: Unique TCRs numbering 75 million to 95 million, obtained from HLA-typed donors, made up an early data release.

Study findings and constraints: Later analysis revealed greater clonal expansion in HLA-associated TCR beta chains than in equally common others. Being productive about 87% or about 30% of the time was typical of most TCR beta V segments in an earlier analysis.

The PCR was carried out with 60 Vbeta primers and 13 Jbeta primers. Clones were read by immunoSEQ multiplex PCR, and TCRdb kept only the in-frame ones, dropping some. The sample lists about 160,000 clones, roughly 80% occurring once. The CDR3 has 16 residues. After removal of 4 bases from V and 3 bases from J, the junction contained 11 bases not matched to a gene. Germline values: CDR1 SGDLS, CDR2 YYNGEE. In regard to this clone: The antigen remains unidentified.

Specimen: PBMCs. The sequence derives from a man in his fifties or sixties in good health and CMV-seropositive. The rearrangement joins TRBV9 to TRBJ2-5, with 8 bases aligning to TRBD1. CDR3 bases: TGTGCCAGCAGCTCCCCCCGGACAGGGTATGAAGAGACCCAGTACTTC. Its protein product is CASSSPRTGYEETQYF.